This TCR beta chain originates from a study of T-cell memory formation after mild COVID-19. Whole-study findings and limits: Proof of SARS-CoV-2 specificity was absent for the second-wave clones that crested on day 37.

V lost 4 bases and J lost 2, with 8 bases in between. Per the germline V gene, CDR1 is GTSNPN and CDR2 is SVGIG (reference sequence). This CDR3 contains 13 residues. TCRdb reprocessed the 5' RACE reads with MiXCR, giving one entry per CDR3 protein. The sample consists of under 200,000 distinct CDR3 sequences, roughly 31% of them appearing once. Note on this clonotype: Antigen specificity is unknown.

The clonotype originates from an adult woman who had mild COVID-19 (a few samples of this study predate the infection). Cell type and time point are not known. The chain recombines TRBV30 with TRBJ2-2; TRBD1 or TRBD2 may be the D gene (5 bases each). Sequenced sample: PBMCs or a T cell subset sorted from them (not recorded which). The CDR3 DNA reads as TGTGCCTGGAAGAGGGGTAACACCGGGGAGCTGTTTTTT. This gives the protein CAWKRGNTGELFF.